This T cell receptor beta chain came from a study of T-cell reconstitution after alpha-beta-depleted transplantation in children. Findings of the study overall: T-cell counts and diversity at one year following transplant were attributed mainly to newly produced T cells. Diversity of TCRbeta at day 60 was high in some patients, arising from surviving recipient T cells and thymic progenitors. Roughly two months post-transplant, alpha-beta T cells reportedly originated from several hundred graft clones that had expanded.

The ends lost 2 bases at V and 0 bases at J; junction bases unmatched: 6. Germline CDR1 reads LGHDT; CDR2 reads YNNKEL (reference sequence). CDR3 length equals 17 residues. TCRbeta library preparation incorporated unique molecular identifiers. TCRdb itself ran the PCR reads through MiXCR, one entry per CDR3 protein. Of 40,000 to 60,000 distinct CDR3 sequences in the sample, about a tenth were seen once. The table lists this clonotype with many counts. Its antigen is as yet unknown. Source: PBMCs, mostly from graft donor cells, taken 60 days after TCRalphabeta/CD19-depleted stem cell transplant. The clonotype originates from a male patient aged 2-15 years who had a stem cell transplant for chronic granulomatous disease, so the T cells may come from the graft donor. The chain is built from TRBV3-1 and TRBJ2-3, with 9 bases lining up with TRBD2. CDR3 sequence (DNA): TGTGCCAGCAGCCAAAGGCTAGCGGGATCTAGCACAGATACGCAGTATTTT. Protein product: CASSQRLAGSSTDTQYF.